This TCR beta chain originates from a study of early T cells in non-severe SARS-CoV-2 infection. Study conclusions and caveats: CD4 and private specificities were missed by VDJdb matching, which favored anti-spike CD8 responses.

This CDR3 is built from 14 residues. V was clipped by 2 bases and J by 2 bases, with 9 bases between them. The germline V gene encodes CDR1 SGHDT and CDR2 YYEEEE. cDNA molecules, individually, were tagged with unique molecular identifiers. TCRdb re-called the 5' RACE reads with MiXCR, one entry per CDR3 protein. The sample lists about 110,000 distinct CDR3 sequences; approximately 12% were seen once. Regarding this clonotype: What it binds is unknown.

This TCR was recovered from an adult who was a healthcare worker with PCR-confirmed SARS-CoV-2 infection or an uninfected control (not recorded which). The input for sequencing was whole blood, taken at baseline. The genes are TRBV5-6 and TRBJ2-3, with D perhaps matching TRBD2 (5 bases). The CDR3 loop reads CASSFRRVTDTQYF. The CDR3 region has the DNA TGTGCCAGCAGCTTTCGGCGGGTCACAGATACGCAGTATTTT. Full variable domain (outside the CDR3, taken from reference TRBV5-6 and TRBJ2-3): DAGVTQSPTHLIKTRGQQVTLRCSPKSGHDTVSWYQQALGQGPQFIFQYYEEEERQRGNFPDRFSGHQFPNYSSELNVNALLLGDSALYLCASSFRRVTDTQYFGPGTRLTVL.